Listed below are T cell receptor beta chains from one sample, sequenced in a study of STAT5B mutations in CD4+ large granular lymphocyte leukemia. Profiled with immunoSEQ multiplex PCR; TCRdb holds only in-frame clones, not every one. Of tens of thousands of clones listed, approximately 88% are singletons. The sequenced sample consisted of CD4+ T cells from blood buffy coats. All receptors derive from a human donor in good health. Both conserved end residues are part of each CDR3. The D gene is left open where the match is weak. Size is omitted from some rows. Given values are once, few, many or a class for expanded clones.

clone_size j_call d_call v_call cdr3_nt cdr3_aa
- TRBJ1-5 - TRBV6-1 TGTGCCAGCATCAGGACGGCGGGCAATCAGCCCCAGCATTTT CASIRTAGNQPQHF
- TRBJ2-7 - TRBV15 TGTGCCACCAGCAGCTCCCCCAGCTACGAGCAGTACTTC CATSSSPSYEQYF
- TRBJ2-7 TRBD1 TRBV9 TGTGCCAGCAGCGTAGCCGGGGGACAGGGGTTCTACGAGCAGTACTTC CASSVAGGQGFYEQYF
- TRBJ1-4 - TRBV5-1 TGCGCCAGCAGCTTGGACCCCGCCCGTCCTGCGGGTAATGAAAAACTGTTTTTT CASSLDPARPAGNEKLFF
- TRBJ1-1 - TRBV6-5 TGTGCCAGCAGTTACTCGATGGCAGGGATGATCACTGAAGCTTTCTTT CASSYSMAGMITEAFF
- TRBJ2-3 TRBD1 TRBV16 TGTGCCAGCAGCCAAGGGACAGGGGGAACAGATACGCAGTATTTT CASSQGTGGTDTQYF
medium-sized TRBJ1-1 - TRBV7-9 TGTGCCAGCAGCTTAGAGAACACTGAAGCTTTCTTT CASSLENTEAFF
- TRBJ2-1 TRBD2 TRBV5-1 TGCGCCAGCAGCTCGATGCAGCAGCGGGGCAATGAGCAGTTCTTC CASSSMQQRGNEQFF
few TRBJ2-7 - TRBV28 TGTGCCAGCAGTGTACAGGGCTACGAGCAGTACTTC CASSVQGYEQYF
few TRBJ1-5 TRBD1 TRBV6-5 TGTGCCAGCACGCACCAGGGGGATCAGCCCCAGCATTTT CASTHQGDQPQHF
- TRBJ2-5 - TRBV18 TGTGCCAGCTCACCTGCGGGGACGGCAGAGACCCAGTACTTC CASSPAGTAETQYF
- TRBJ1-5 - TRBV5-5 TGTGCCAGCAGCTTGGAGGGCAGCAATCAGCCCCAGCATTTT CASSLEGSNQPQHF
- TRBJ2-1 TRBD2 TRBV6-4 TGTGCCAGCAGCCCGGGAGCGGGAGGGCCCCCAACGAGCTCCTACAATGAGCAGTTCTTC CASSPGAGGPPTSSYNEQFF
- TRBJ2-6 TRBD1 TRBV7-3 TGTGCCAGCAGCTCCCCCGCGGGGACAGGCCAGAGCTCTGGGGCCAACGTCCTGACTTTC CASSSPAGTGQSSGANVLTF
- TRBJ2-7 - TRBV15 TGTGCCACCAGCAGAGATATGGGGGGTACCTACGAGCAGTACTTC CATSRDMGGTYEQYF
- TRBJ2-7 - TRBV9 TGTGCCAGCAGCGTAGTGGCGGGGGCCGAGCAGTACTTC CASSVVAGAEQYF
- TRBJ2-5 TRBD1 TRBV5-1 TGCGCCAGCAGCTTGGCGCCAGGGGGCGGTGAGACCCAGTACTTC CASSLAPGGGETQYF
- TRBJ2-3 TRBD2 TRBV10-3 TGTGCCATCAGTGGGACTAGCGGGAATACAGATACGCAGTATTTT CAISGTSGNTDTQYF